This TCR beta chain was identified in a study of OX40 agonist ivuxolimab in advanced cancers. Study information: The study enrolled dose-escalation patients with hepatocellular carcinoma, melanoma, renal cell or head and neck cancer. Study-wide points: Both blood CD4+ and CD8+ T cells showed clonal growth by week 6 at 0.1 to 3.0 mg/kg. Relative to CD4+ cells, CD8+ T cells on average had more expanded clones.

Assay used: immunoSEQ multiplex PCR; TCRdb lists only in-frame clones, some missing. The top ten hold 28% of the sample, which has some 15,000 clones, about 77% seen once. Note on this clone: What it binds is not known.

Germline V CDR1 and CDR2: LGHNA, YNFKEQ. This CDR3 contains 16 residues. V gave up 1 base and J gave up 4 bases; unmatched junction bases: 5. This clonotype was obtained from an adult with an advanced solid tumor such as melanoma, head and neck, liver or kidney cancer. The rearrangement uses TRBV4-2 and TRBJ2-1; 9 bases agree with TRBD2. The starting material was CD4+ or CD8+ T cells sorted from blood, obtained in a trial of the OX40 agonist ivuxolimab. CDR3 coding DNA: TGTGCCAGCAGCCAAGCCCCAGCGGGAGGATACAATGAGCAGTTCTTC. Its protein product is CASSQAPAGGYNEQFF.